A selection of T cell receptor beta chains follows, all from one sample in a study of identical twins. TCRdb reanalysed the 5' RACE reads using MiXCR and keeps one entry per CDR3 protein. The sample yields 500,000 to 700,000 distinct CDR3 sequences, 7.1% seen once. This sample was also put to use in a study of yellow fever vaccine responses in identical twins.

The sample taken for sequencing was PBMCs. These receptor sequences come from a woman aged 18-29 years in good health. Each CDR3 is given without its conserved first and last residue. The D gene is left open where the match is weak. Some rows mark clone size as missing; the rest say once, few, many or name a class of expanded clone.

clone_size	v_call	j_call	d_call	cdr3_aa
few	TRBV5-1	TRBJ2-5	TRBD1	ASSLEVRGYGETQY
few	TRBV7-8	TRBJ2-2	TRBD2	ASSPDLFSGRAAGELF
.	TRBV28	TRBJ2-2	.	ASSLFPYETTGELF
.	TRBV29-1	TRBJ2-3	.	SVRPGIHTDTQY
.	TRBV27	TRBJ2-7	TRBD2	ASGLAINSYEQY
few	TRBV3-1	TRBJ2-7	.	ASSPTTGIIYEQY
few	TRBV6-2/TRBV6-3	TRBJ1-4	TRBD1	ASSNDYKWTGGLTEKLF
few	TRBV12-3/TRBV12-4	TRBJ2-3	.	ASTRRLPTDTQY
few	TRBV29-1	TRBJ1-2	.	SVPGERYGYT
.	TRBV27	TRBJ2-4	TRBD1	ASREGTGEY
.	TRBV18	TRBJ1-6	TRBD1	ASSETTGAGNSPLH
few	TRBV28	TRBJ2-1	TRBD2	ASVSSGSNEQF
few	TRBV9	TRBJ2-3	TRBD2	ASSVKGRLAGSPGDTQY
.	TRBV5-1	TRBJ1-4	TRBD1	ASSLRQGPGEKLF
few	TRBV7-9	TRBJ2-1	.	ASSLGAGPSSYNEQF